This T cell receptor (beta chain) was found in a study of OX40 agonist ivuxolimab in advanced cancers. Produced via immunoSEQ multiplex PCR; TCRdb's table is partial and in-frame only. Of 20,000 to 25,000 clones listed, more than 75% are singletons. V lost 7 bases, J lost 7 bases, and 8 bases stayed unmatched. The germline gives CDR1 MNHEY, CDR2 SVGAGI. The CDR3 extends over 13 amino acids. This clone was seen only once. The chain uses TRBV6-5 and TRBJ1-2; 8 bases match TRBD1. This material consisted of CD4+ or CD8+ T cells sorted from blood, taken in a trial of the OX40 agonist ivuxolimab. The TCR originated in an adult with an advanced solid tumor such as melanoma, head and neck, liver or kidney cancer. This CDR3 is CASTSQGAAGYTF. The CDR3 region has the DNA TGTGCCAGCACTTCTCAGGGGGCTGCTGGCTACACCTTC.